This TCR beta chain was documented in a study of identical twins. The CDR3 runs to 12 residues. Germline V gives CDR1 ENHRY, CDR2 SYGVKD. V was cut by 3 bases and J by 7 bases, with 6 bases left in between. MiXCR, run by TCRdb on the 5' RACE reads, gives a single entry per CDR3 protein. The top ten clones hold roughly 0.4% of a sample with more than 400,000 distinct CDR3 sequences, about 15% of them seen once. The table lists this clonotype with a few counts. The sample was also linked to a second study, of yellow fever vaccine responses in identical twins.

Input material: CD4+ T cells sorted from blood. The V and J genes are TRBV10-3 and TRBJ1-4; D is unclear. This clonotype was sampled from a woman aged 18-30 years in good health. In nucleotides, the CDR3 is TGTGCCATCAGTGATAGGGCTGAAAAACTGTTTTTT. It codes for CAISDRAEKLFF.